A selection of T cell receptor beta chains follows, all from one sample in a study of spatial heterogeneity in lung cancer. Each CDR3 protein is one row after TCRdb ran MiXCR on the 5' RACE reads. Among around 100,000 distinct CDR3 sequences, 3.5% to 5% were seen once, and the ten largest hold roughly 20%. The material sequenced was lung tumor tissue, taken at surgery. The origin of the receptors is a male donor with early-stage non-small cell lung cancer. The CDR3 runs from the conserved cysteine through the conserved F or W. A D gene is named only where the DNA matches it firmly.

CDR3 protein: CAISTTPFSYNEQFF; D gene: NA; V gene: TRBV10-3; J gene: TRBJ2-1
CDR3 protein: CASSQIPTSGYNEQFF; D gene: TRBD2; V gene: TRBV5-6; J gene: TRBJ2-1
CDR3 protein: CASSPWSGELFF; D gene: NA; V gene: TRBV11-3; J gene: TRBJ2-2
CDR3 protein: CSARDSAGANVLTF; D gene: NA; V gene: TRBV20-1; J gene: TRBJ2-6
CDR3 protein: CASSLGRDRRAGELFF; D gene: TRBD1; V gene: TRBV5-6; J gene: TRBJ2-2
CDR3 protein: CASQGQGAVGAFF; D gene: TRBD1; V gene: TRBV25-1; J gene: TRBJ1-1
CDR3 protein: CSARLWTSGYYEQYF; D gene: TRBD2; V gene: TRBV20-1; J gene: TRBJ2-7
CDR3 protein: CASRSKTADEQFF; D gene: NA; V gene: TRBV12-3/TRBV12-4; J gene: TRBJ2-1
CDR3 protein: CASSLSGLLYEQYF; D gene: NA; V gene: TRBV3-1; J gene: TRBJ2-7
CDR3 protein: CASSVSGIQRIQETQYF; D gene: NA; V gene: TRBV9; J gene: TRBJ2-5
CDR3 protein: CASSQLAGGADTQYF; D gene: TRBD2; V gene: TRBV19; J gene: TRBJ2-3
CDR3 protein: CASSLVGTRPDTQYF; D gene: NA; V gene: TRBV5-1; J gene: TRBJ2-3
CDR3 protein: CASSPFGGRDTQYF; D gene: NA; V gene: TRBV27; J gene: TRBJ2-3
CDR3 protein: CASSYSPTGGSYEQYF; D gene: TRBD1; V gene: TRBV28; J gene: TRBJ2-7
CDR3 protein: CSVTRGWEAFF; D gene: NA; V gene: TRBV29-1; J gene: TRBJ1-1
CDR3 protein: CASRGLGNEQFF; D gene: NA; V gene: TRBV12-3/TRBV12-4; J gene: TRBJ2-1
CDR3 protein: CSVDTDYPSGNTIYF; D gene: NA; V gene: TRBV29-1; J gene: TRBJ1-3
CDR3 protein: CASSLTNRGFQYF; D gene: TRBD1; V gene: TRBV14; J gene: TRBJ2-3
CDR3 protein: CASSHHIEAGAEQYF; D gene: TRBD2; V gene: TRBV14; J gene: TRBJ2-7
CDR3 protein: CASSLTVNSGANVLTF; D gene: NA; V gene: TRBV4-1; J gene: TRBJ2-6
CDR3 protein: CASSPTPSGGDTQYF; D gene: NA; V gene: TRBV7-2; J gene: TRBJ2-3
CDR3 protein: CASSLGGGATNEKLFF; D gene: TRBD1; V gene: TRBV7-2; J gene: TRBJ1-4
CDR3 protein: CASSSSPSSYNEQFF; D gene: NA; V gene: TRBV5-1; J gene: TRBJ2-1
CDR3 protein: CASSTSTDTQYF; D gene: NA; V gene: TRBV7-2; J gene: TRBJ2-3
CDR3 protein: CASSLRERGELFF; D gene: NA; V gene: TRBV7-9; J gene: TRBJ2-2
CDR3 protein: CASSLRADTQYF; D gene: NA; V gene: TRBV7-2; J gene: TRBJ2-3
CDR3 protein: CASSFPTSGSGEQYF; D gene: TRBD2; V gene: TRBV12-3/TRBV12-4; J gene: TRBJ2-7
CDR3 protein: CASSDLYEQYF; D gene: NA; V gene: TRBV25-1; J gene: TRBJ2-7
CDR3 protein: CASSLGSGLGAKNIQYF; D gene: NA; V gene: TRBV11-2; J gene: TRBJ2-4
CDR3 protein: CASSRLAVNNEQFF; D gene: TRBD2; V gene: TRBV6-2/TRBV6-3; J gene: TRBJ2-1
CDR3 protein: CASSSLVAGTASYEQYF; D gene: NA; V gene: TRBV5-1; J gene: TRBJ2-7
CDR3 protein: CASGPYAGGRNTEQFF; D gene: TRBD2; V gene: TRBV5-1; J gene: TRBJ2-1
CDR3 protein: CSARDPLQESYGYTF; D gene: NA; V gene: TRBV20-1; J gene: TRBJ1-2
CDR3 protein: CAISDRNTEAFF; D gene: NA; V gene: TRBV10-3; J gene: TRBJ1-1
CDR3 protein: CASSYGGSYEQYF; D gene: NA; V gene: TRBV27; J gene: TRBJ2-7
CDR3 protein: CASSQDYYSNEQFF; D gene: NA; V gene: TRBV4-1; J gene: TRBJ2-1
CDR3 protein: CASSLSLAGEENEQFF; D gene: TRBD2; V gene: TRBV28; J gene: TRBJ2-1
CDR3 protein: CASSLDRDSPQPQHF; D gene: TRBD1; V gene: TRBV7-9; J gene: TRBJ1-5
CDR3 protein: CASSSQANEQFF; D gene: NA; V gene: TRBV28; J gene: TRBJ2-1
CDR3 protein: CASSLEERADRPDSQFF; D gene: NA; V gene: TRBV11-2; J gene: TRBJ2-1
CDR3 protein: CASSYSRDRDEQYF; D gene: TRBD1; V gene: TRBV6-6; J gene: TRBJ2-7
CDR3 protein: CAWSANLDTQYF; D gene: NA; V gene: TRBV30; J gene: TRBJ2-3
CDR3 protein: CASSPPQRPNTEAFF; D gene: NA; V gene: TRBV7-9; J gene: TRBJ1-1
CDR3 protein: CASSRGLAGLETQYF; D gene: TRBD2; V gene: TRBV4-1; J gene: TRBJ2-5
CDR3 protein: CASSPRPRTGGTEAFF; D gene: TRBD1; V gene: TRBV18; J gene: TRBJ1-1
CDR3 protein: CASSAGWRYTF; D gene: NA; V gene: TRBV25-1; J gene: TRBJ1-2
CDR3 protein: CASSSLRTERDTQYF; D gene: NA; V gene: TRBV28; J gene: TRBJ2-3
CDR3 protein: CASSPGTGYSGANVLTF; D gene: TRBD1; V gene: TRBV19; J gene: TRBJ2-6
CDR3 protein: CASSPPGVEDTQYF; D gene: NA; V gene: TRBV7-6; J gene: TRBJ2-3
CDR3 protein: CASSSTGDSLNYGYTF; D gene: TRBD1; V gene: TRBV11-2; J gene: TRBJ1-2
CDR3 protein: CSAIPPLRGSYEQYF; D gene: NA; V gene: TRBV20-1; J gene: TRBJ2-7
CDR3 protein: CASTPTGSTDTQYF; D gene: TRBD1; V gene: TRBV5-1; J gene: TRBJ2-3
CDR3 protein: CASSPRQVGLSNTGELFF; D gene: NA; V gene: TRBV7-7; J gene: TRBJ2-2
CDR3 protein: CSARVPGTGADTQYF; D gene: TRBD1; V gene: TRBV20-1; J gene: TRBJ2-3